This T cell receptor beta chain was captured in a study of T cell responses to AZD1222 COVID-19 vaccine. Study results and limitations: Spike-specific TCR breadth and depth were elevated following two AZD1222 doses. Possibly, clonal diversity was underestimated; donors were largely white British and included more females.

With respect to this clone: Its target is not known.

The germline V and J ends were trimmed by 5 bases and 6 bases, with 14 bases remaining between them. The CDR3 covers 14 residues. Germline assignment: CDR1 MNHEY and CDR2 SMNVEV (reference sequence). Clones were sequenced by immunoSEQ multiplex PCR, and TCRdb holds only the in-frame ones, with some missing. Of more than 250,000 clones in the sample, over 90% were seen once. This receptor was identified in an adult in good health. J is TRBJ2-1 and V is TRBV27; no clear D gene. Specimen: peripheral blood, collected on day 0 of AZD1222 vaccination. The CDR3 is CASSLSTGGNEQFF. The CDR3 DNA is TGTGCCAGCAGTCTTAGTACGGGCGGCAATGAGCAGTTCTTC.